This T cell receptor (beta chain) came from a study of blood T cell repertoires in COVID-19. Study as a whole: Sites across the United States, Italy and Spain contributed samples from acute and convalescent COVID-19. PBMCs, B-cell-depleted T cells, or T cells were the source of the cDNA or gDNA that made up the material.

Germline loops: CDR1 SGHVS, CDR2 FQNEAQ. The CDR3 has 14 amino acids. The V and J ends lost 5 bases and 4 bases respectively, with 14 bases between them. How the authors handled the data: Using reference gene primer amplification, nucleated cell counts were estimated. Data came from immunoSEQ multiplex PCR; TCRdb stores just in-frame clones and leaves some out. The V and J calls and clone size come from that table; D and trimming were worked out from the DNA. This sample has about 68,000 clones, with over 65% found just once. Material for sequencing was peripheral blood. The chain carries TRBV7-8 and TRBJ1-2; TRBD1 is a possible D gene (5 bases). The receptor comes from a human donor in a cohort sampled during active COVID-19. The CDR3 nucleotides are TGTGCCAGCAGCCCTTCGGGAGACAGCTATGGCTACACCTTC. It codes for CASSPSGDSYGYTF.